The rows below give T cell receptor beta chains drawn from one sample of a study of blood T cell repertoires in COVID-19. Libraries were prepared by immunoSEQ multiplex PCR; TCRdb keeps only in-frame clonotypes and omits some of them. This table has approximately 120,000 clones, more than 75% appearing once. The sample was peripheral blood. These receptors were collected from a woman aged 50 to 60 who had recovered from COVID-19. CDR3s include the opening cysteine and the closing phenylalanine or tryptophan. D genes are given only for firm matches. A clone size is listed for some rows: how often the clone was seen (once, few, many), or a class if it is expanded.

11	NA	TRBJ1-1	NA	TRBV3-1/TRBV3-2	CASRRGGEAFF	TGTGCCAGCCGGCGGGGGGGTGAAGCTTTCTTT
14	NA	TRBJ2-2	TRBD1	TRBV7-2	CASRTGLNTGELFF	TGTGCCAGCAGGACAGGGTTGAACACCGGGGAGCTGTTTTTT
18	few	TRBJ1-6	NA	TRBV21-1	CASSKEGQGSSYNSPLHF	TGTGCCAGCAGCAAAGAAGGACAGGGGAGCTCCTATAATTCACCCCTCCACTTT
16	NA	TRBJ2-2	NA	TRBV5-4	CASSLVPTSSTGELFF	TGTGCCAGCAGCTTGGTTCCTACTAGCAGCACCGGGGAGCTGTTTTTT
16	NA	TRBJ2-5	TRBD2	TRBV19	CASSIVAGARQETQYF	TGTGCCAGTAGTATAGTAGCGGGGGCCCGACAAGAGACCCAGTACTTC
16	few	TRBJ2-3	NA	TRBV3-1/TRBV3-2	CASSQGLASSHDTQYF	TGTGCCAGCAGCCAAGGTCTAGCGTCATCCCACGATACGCAGTATTTT
17	NA	TRBJ2-1	TRBD2	TRBV11-3	CASSLVRLAGGVNEQFF	TGTGCCAGCAGCTTAGTGCGCCTAGCGGGGGGGGTGAATGAGCAGTTCTTC
14	NA	TRBJ1-2	TRBD1	TRBV2	CASSDTLTGSGYTF	TGTGCCAGCAGCGACACCTTGACAGGGTCCGGCTACACCTTC
15	NA	TRBJ1-1	NA	TRBV4-2	CASSQRDTRRSEAFF	TGTGCCAGCAGCCAGAGAGACACCCGGAGGTCTGAAGCTTTCTTT
18	NA	TRBJ1-4	NA	TRBV4-3	CASSQDGTGRVPNEKLFF	TGCGCCAGCAGCCAAGATGGCACGGGAAGGGTACCTAATGAAAAACTGTTTTTT
14	NA	TRBJ1-1	NA	TRBV14	CASSQVRGGLEAFF	TGTGCCAGCAGCCAAGTCCGCGGAGGTCTTGAAGCTTTCTTT
13	NA	TRBJ1-1	NA	TRBV30	CAWSLRGNTEAFF	TGTGCCTGGTCCCTCCGGGGGAACACTGAAGCTTTCTTT
15	NA	TRBJ2-1	TRBD2	TRBV5-1	CASSLSGRDYNEQFF	TGCGCCAGCAGCTTGAGCGGGAGAGATTACAATGAGCAGTTCTTC
14	few	TRBJ1-3	NA	TRBV11-2	CASSLTDGGNTIYF	TGTGCCAGCAGCTTAACAGACGGTGGAAACACCATATATTTT
15	NA	TRBJ1-6	NA	TRBV30	CAWSVAGTFNSPLHF	TGTGCCTGGAGTGTAGCTGGGACTTTTAATTCACCCCTCCACTTT
15	NA	TRBJ1-2	TRBD1	TRBV5-8	CASSLDQGVSYGYTF	TGTGCCAGCAGCTTGGACCAGGGGGTGAGCTATGGCTACACCTTC
14	NA	TRBJ1-4	NA	TRBV18	CASSGGLANEKLFF	TGTGCCAGCTCTGGGGGACTGGCTAATGAAAAACTGTTTTTT
15	NA	TRBJ2-1	NA	TRBV3-1/TRBV3-2	CASSQGPGSYNEQFF	TGTGCCAGCAGCCAAGGCCCCGGCTCCTACAATGAGCAGTTCTTC
20	NA	TRBJ2-1	TRBD2	TRBV7-6	CASSSLPGTSGRANHNEQFF	TGTGCCAGCAGCTCTCTCCCGGGGACTAGCGGGAGGGCTAACCACAATGAGCAGTTCTTC
19	NA	TRBJ2-3	NA	TRBV10-3	CAISEPGNNPLSSTDTQYF	TGTGCCATCAGTGAGCCGGGAAATAATCCCTTATCTAGCACAGATACGCAGTATTTT
16	NA	TRBJ2-5	TRBD1	TRBV5-4	CASSLGGTGGLETQYF	TGTGCCAGCAGCTTGGGGGGGACAGGGGGCTTGGAGACCCAGTACTTC
16	NA	TRBJ1-4	TRBD1	TRBV3-1/TRBV3-2	CASSQSVGQGGGKLFF	TGTGCCAGCAGCCAATCAGTTGGACAGGGTGGGGGTAAACTGTTTTTT
17	NA	TRBJ2-4	TRBD2	TRBV4-1	CASSQVVLAAIKNIQYF	TGCGCCAGCAGCCAAGTCGTACTAGCGGCTATTAAAAACATTCAGTACTTC
17	NA	TRBJ2-2	TRBD1	TRBV5-1	CASSSISGTVVTGELFF	TGCGCCAGCAGCTCCATATCTGGGACAGTAGTGACCGGGGAGCTGTTTTTT
14	few	TRBJ2-3	NA	TRBV19	CASTPSWGADTQYF	TGTGCCAGTACCCCATCTTGGGGGGCAGATACGCAGTATTTT
15	NA	TRBJ1-5	TRBD1	TRBV18	CASSPDGQGWQPQHF	TGTGCCAGCTCACCAGATGGACAGGGGTGGCAGCCCCAGCATTTT
19	NA	TRBJ1-4	NA	TRBV4-2	CASSQGSRDWGATNEKLFF	TGTGCCAGCAGCCAGGGAAGCAGGGATTGGGGTGCAACTAATGAAAAACTGTTTTTT
13	NA	TRBJ1-2	NA	TRBV5-1	CASSPWTAYGYTF	TGCGCCAGCAGCCCCTGGACAGCTTATGGCTACACCTTC
15	NA	TRBJ2-3	NA	TRBV18	CASSPSWGGTDTQYF	TGTGCCAGCTCACCAAGCTGGGGGGGCACAGATACGCAGTATTTT
12	once	TRBJ2-5	NA	TRBV28	CASSSVEETQYF	TGTGCCAGCAGTTCAGTGGAGGAGACCCAGTACTTC
15	NA	TRBJ1-6	NA	TRBV5-1	CASSLETGLNSPLHF	TGCGCCAGCAGCTTGGAGACAGGCTTGAATTCACCCCTCCACTTT
14	NA	TRBJ1-1	NA	TRBV7-2	CASSPILTNTEAFF	TGTGCCAGCAGCCCAATTCTCACTAACACTGAAGCTTTCTTT
14	few	TRBJ1-4	NA	TRBV7-9	CASSRLETNEKLFF	TGTGCCAGCAGCCGACTGGAAACTAATGAAAAACTGTTTTTT
14	NA	TRBJ1-1	NA	TRBV7-2	CASSRREGSMEAFF	TGTGCCAGCAGCCGTCGGGAGGGTTCCATGGAAGCTTTCTTT
15	NA	TRBJ2-1	NA	TRBV5-4	CASSREVADYNEQFF	TGTGCCAGCAGCCGTGAGGTAGCGGATTACAATGAGCAGTTCTTC
15	NA	TRBJ2-3	NA	TRBV7-2	CASSLLATSTDTQYF	TGTGCCAGCAGCTTGCTAGCCACTAGCACAGATACGCAGTATTTT
15	NA	TRBJ1-5	TRBD1	TRBV6-2/TRBV6-3	CASSRVDREYQPQHF	TGTGCCAGCAGCCGAGTTGACAGGGAGTATCAGCCCCAGCATTTT
16	NA	TRBJ2-7	TRBD1	TRBV15	CATSTDAGTGTGVWDF	TGTGCCACCAGCACTGATGCCGGGACAGGGACTGGAGTTTGGGACTTC
15	NA	TRBJ1-1	NA	TRBV7-9	CASSQARAMNTEAFF	TGTGCCAGCAGCCAGGCAAGAGCTATGAACACTGAAGCTTTCTTT
18	medium-sized	TRBJ1-2	TRBD1	TRBV15	CATSKEAGTGGRDYGYTF	TGTGCCACCAGCAAAGAAGCCGGGACAGGGGGTCGCGACTATGGCTACACCTTC
15	NA	TRBJ2-2	TRBD1	TRBV9	CASSKQGAIAGELFF	TGTGCCAGCAGCAAACAGGGGGCCATAGCCGGGGAGCTGTTTTTT
12	NA	TRBJ2-1	NA	TRBV10-2	CASSGLDYSQFF	TGCGCCAGCAGTGGGCTGGACTATTCGCAGTTCTTC
14	NA	TRBJ1-1	NA	TRBV2	CASSALRAATEAFF	TGTGCCAGCAGTGCCCTCCGAGCGGCCACTGAAGCTTTCTTT
15	few	TRBJ1-1	TRBD1	TRBV4-1	CASSQTGQGRTEAFF	TGCGCCAGCAGCCAAACGGGACAGGGTCGAACTGAAGCTTTCTTT
16	NA	TRBJ2-2	TRBD1	TRBV5-1	CASSLLAGGNTGELFF	TGCGCCAGCAGCTTATTGGCAGGGGGCAACACCGGGGAGCTGTTTTTT
15	NA	TRBJ2-1	TRBD1	TRBV2	CASSGGQGAPNEQFF	TGTGCCAGCAGTGGGGGACAGGGGGCCCCCAATGAGCAGTTCTTC
13	NA	TRBJ2-7	TRBD1	TRBV28	CASSRDRVGEQYF	TGTGCCAGCAGTAGGGACAGGGTGGGGGAGCAGTACTTC
11	NA	TRBJ2-7	NA	TRBV12-5	CASGSQYEQYF	TGTGCTAGTGGTTCCCAGTACGAGCAGTACTTC
14	NA	TRBJ1-5	TRBD1	TRBV30	CAWSTGQGTQPQHF	TGTGCCTGGAGTACCGGACAGGGCACTCAGCCTCAGCATTTT
13	NA	TRBJ1-5	NA	TRBV11-2	CASSLDQDQPQHF	TGTGCCAGCAGCTTAGATCAGGATCAGCCCCAGCATTTT
17	NA	TRBJ1-1	TRBD1	TRBV28	CASSSSGTGRGNTEAFF	TGTGCCAGCAGTTCCTCCGGGACAGGTCGTGGGAACACTGAAGCTTTCTTT
13	NA	TRBJ1-2	TRBD1	TRBV4-1	CASRRQGNYGYTF	TGCGCCAGCAGACGACAGGGAAACTATGGCTACACCTTC
14	NA	TRBJ1-2	NA	TRBV27	CASMAGRGEFGYTF	TGTGCCAGCATGGCCGGCAGGGGAGAATTTGGCTACACCTTC
13	few	TRBJ1-1	NA	TRBV29-1	CSGSRTTNTEAFF	TGCAGCGGGTCACGGACAACGAACACTGAAGCTTTCTTT
12	NA	TRBJ1-1	NA	TRBV12-3/TRBV12-4	CASRFSGTEAFF	TGTGCCAGCAGGTTCTCCGGCACTGAAGCTTTCTTT
12	NA	TRBJ1-2	NA	TRBV9	CASSATGYGYTF	TGTGCCAGCAGCGCAACAGGCTACGGCTACACCTTC
13	NA	TRBJ2-2	NA	TRBV11-1	CASRPGATGELFF	TGTGCCAGCCGTCCAGGGGCGACCGGGGAGCTGTTTTTT